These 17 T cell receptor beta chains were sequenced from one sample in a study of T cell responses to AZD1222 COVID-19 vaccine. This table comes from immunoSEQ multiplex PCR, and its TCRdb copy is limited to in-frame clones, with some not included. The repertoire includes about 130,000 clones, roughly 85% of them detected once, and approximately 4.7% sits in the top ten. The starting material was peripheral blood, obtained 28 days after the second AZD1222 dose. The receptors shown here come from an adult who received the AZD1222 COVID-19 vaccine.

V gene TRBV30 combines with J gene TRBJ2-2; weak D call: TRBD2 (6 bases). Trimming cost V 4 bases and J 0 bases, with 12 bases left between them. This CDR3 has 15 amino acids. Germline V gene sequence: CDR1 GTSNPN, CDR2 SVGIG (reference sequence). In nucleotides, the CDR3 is TGTGCCTGGAATCGGGCGGGGACGAACACCGGGGAGCTGTTTTTT. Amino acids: CAWNRAGTNTGELFF.

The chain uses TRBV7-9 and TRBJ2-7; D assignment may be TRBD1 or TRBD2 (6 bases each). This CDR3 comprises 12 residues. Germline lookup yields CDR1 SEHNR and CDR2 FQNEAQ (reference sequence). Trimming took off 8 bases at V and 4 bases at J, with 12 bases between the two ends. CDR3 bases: TGTGCCAGCGGGGGGCGGGGTTACGAGCAGTACTTC. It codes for CASGGRGYEQYF.

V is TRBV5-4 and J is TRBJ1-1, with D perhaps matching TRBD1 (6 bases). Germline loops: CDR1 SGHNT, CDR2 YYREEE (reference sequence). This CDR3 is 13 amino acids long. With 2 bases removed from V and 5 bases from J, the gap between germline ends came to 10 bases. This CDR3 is CASSFQRGTEAFF. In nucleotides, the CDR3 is TGTGCCAGCAGCTTCCAAAGGGGGACTGAAGCTTTCTTT.

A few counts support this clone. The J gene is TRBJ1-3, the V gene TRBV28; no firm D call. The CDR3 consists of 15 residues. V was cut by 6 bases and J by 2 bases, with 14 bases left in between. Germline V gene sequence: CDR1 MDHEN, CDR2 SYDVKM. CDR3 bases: TGTGCCAGCAGCCCTATTCAACTCCCTGGAAACACCATATATTTT. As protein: CASSPIQLPGNTIYF.

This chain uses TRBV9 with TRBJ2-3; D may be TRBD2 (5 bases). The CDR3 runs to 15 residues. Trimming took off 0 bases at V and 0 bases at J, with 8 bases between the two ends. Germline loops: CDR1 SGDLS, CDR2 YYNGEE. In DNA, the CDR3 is TGTGCCAGCAGCGTAGCGGGGTTCAGCACAGATACGCAGTATTTT. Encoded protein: CASSVAGFSTDTQYF.

CDR3 loop: CASNKDRVDNQPQHF. For the CDR3, the DNA is TGTGCCAGCAATAAGGACAGGGTTGACAATCAGCCCCAGCATTTT. The chain is built from TRBV6-5 and TRBJ1-5; 8 nucleotides line up with TRBD1. J was trimmed by 3 bases and V by 7 bases; bases with no gene match: 8. The germline CDR1 and CDR2 sequences are MNHEY and SVGAGI. The CDR3 runs to 15 residues.

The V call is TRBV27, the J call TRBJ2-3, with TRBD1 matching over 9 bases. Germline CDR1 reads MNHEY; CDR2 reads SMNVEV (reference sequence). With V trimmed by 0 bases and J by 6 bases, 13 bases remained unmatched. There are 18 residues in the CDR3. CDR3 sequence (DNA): TGTGCCAGCAGTTTATCTCCCGGGACAGGGTCGAGGTCGGATACGCAGTATTTT. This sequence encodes CASSLSPGTGSRSDTQYF.

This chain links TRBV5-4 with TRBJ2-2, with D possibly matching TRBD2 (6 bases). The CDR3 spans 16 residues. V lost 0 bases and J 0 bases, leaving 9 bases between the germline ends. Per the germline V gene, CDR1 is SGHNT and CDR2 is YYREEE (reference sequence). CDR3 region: CASSLGGGPNTGELFF. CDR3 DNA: TGTGCCAGCAGCTTGGGGGGAGGCCCGAACACCGGGGAGCTGTTTTTT.

The chain's CDR3 is CASSTGGSNEKLFF. CDR3 nucleotide sequence: TGTGCCAGCAGCACAGGGGGCTCTAATGAAAAACTGTTTTTT. The chain combines TRBV6-2 or TRBV6-3 with TRBJ1-4, with 9 bases matching TRBD1. The germline V gene has CDR1 MNHEY and CDR2 SVGEGT. The V and J ends lost 6 bases and 3 bases, in that order; junction bases with no gene match: 2. The CDR3 totals 14 residues.

CDR3 bases: TGTGCCAGCAGCTTAGGCGGACAGGAGAGCTCCTACAATGAGCAGTTCTTC. This gives the protein CASSLGGQESSYNEQFF. V gene TRBV7-8 combines with J gene TRBJ2-1; 7 nucleotides agree with TRBD1. The V segment lost 1 base and the J segment 0 bases; nucleotides outside the gene matches: 6. The CDR3 covers 17 residues. In germline, CDR1 is SGHVS, CDR2 FQNEAQ.

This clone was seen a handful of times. The DNA of the CDR3 is TGTGCCAGTAAATATTTTAGCGGCGGGACAGGGGGGGACACTGAAGCTTTCTTT. Encoded protein: CASKYFSGGTGGDTEAFF. The chain uses TRBV19 and TRBJ1-1; 11 positions agree with TRBD1. The CDR3 has 18 residues. V shed 7 bases, J shed 3 bases, and the junction held 16 bases outside the gene matches. Germline lookup yields CDR1 LNHDA and CDR2 SQIVND (reference sequence).

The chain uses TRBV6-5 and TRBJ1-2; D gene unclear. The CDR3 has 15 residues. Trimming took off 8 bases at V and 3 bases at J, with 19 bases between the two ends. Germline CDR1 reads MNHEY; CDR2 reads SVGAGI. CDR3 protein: CASRSGTKIDYGYTF. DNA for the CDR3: TGTGCCAGCCGCTCGGGCACGAAGATCGACTATGGCTACACCTTC.

Written as DNA, the CDR3 is TGTGCCAGCAGCCCCCCCTCCGGAGGGGCGAGGGAGACCCAGTACTTC. It translates to CASSPPSGGARETQYF. The chain recombines TRBV7-6 with TRBJ2-5; D may be TRBD2 (6 bases). V lost 5 bases, J lost 5 bases, and 21 bases lay in between. Germline lookup yields CDR1 SGHVS and CDR2 FNYEAQ. There are 16 residues in the CDR3.

Written as DNA, the CDR3 is TGTGCCAGCAGTTCCGGGCCGGGGGGTGACATTCAGTACTTC. Residues: CASSSGPGGDIQYF. The chain employs TRBV28 and TRBJ2-4; 7 bases are a match to TRBD2. The germline CDR1 and CDR2 sequences are MDHEN and SYDVKM. V gave up 4 bases and J gave up 8 bases; unmatched junction bases: 8. CDR3 size: 14 residues.

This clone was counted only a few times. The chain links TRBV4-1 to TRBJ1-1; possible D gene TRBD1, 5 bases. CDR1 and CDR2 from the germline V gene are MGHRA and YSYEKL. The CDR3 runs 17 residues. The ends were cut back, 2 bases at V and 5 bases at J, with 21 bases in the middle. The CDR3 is CASSQSRVRGPVTEAFF. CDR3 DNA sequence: TGCGCCAGCAGCCAATCTCGTGTGAGGGGCCCGGTGACTGAAGCTTTCTTT.

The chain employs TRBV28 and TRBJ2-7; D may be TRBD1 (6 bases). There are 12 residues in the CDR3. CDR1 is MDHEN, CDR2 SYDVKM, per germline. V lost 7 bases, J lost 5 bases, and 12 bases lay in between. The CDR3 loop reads CASTSQGNEQYF. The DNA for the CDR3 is TGTGCCAGCACCAGTCAGGGGAACGAGCAGTACTTC. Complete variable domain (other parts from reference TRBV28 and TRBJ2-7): DVKVTQSSRYLVKRTGEKVFLECVQDMDHENMFWYRQDPGLGLRLIYFSYDVKMKEKGDIPEGYSVSREKKERFSLILESASTNQTSMYLCASTSQGNEQYFGPGTRLTVT.

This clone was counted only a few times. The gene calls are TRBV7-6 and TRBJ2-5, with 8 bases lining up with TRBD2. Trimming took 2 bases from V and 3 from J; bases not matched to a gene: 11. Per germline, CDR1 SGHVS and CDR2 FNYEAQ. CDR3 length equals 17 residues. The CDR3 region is CASSLRVGSGGKETQYF. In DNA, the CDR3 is TGTGCCAGCAGCTTACGGGTCGGGAGCGGGGGAAAAGAGACCCAGTACTTC.